This T cell receptor (beta chain) was documented in a study of Ad26.COV2.S vaccination and SARS-CoV-2 variants. Study-level results: Those who received the vaccine showed greater spike-specific TCR breadth than those given placebo.

Method: immunoSEQ multiplex PCR; TCRdb's copy keeps in-frame clones and lacks some. The table includes about 400,000 clones, roughly 90% detected once. Noted treatment: some 19 received Ad26.COV2.S at low or high dose, single or two shots; 5 received placebo; per-sample allocation not given. At day 63 after the first vaccine or placebo injection, samples were drawn. The donor's status was that of an adult aged 18-55 years in Boston. Expression of Wuhan-strain SARS-CoV-2 spike came from the Ad26 vector that formed the vaccine. V was pared by 2 bases and J by 5 bases, with 10 bases of the junction left unmatched. This CDR3 has 15 amino acids. CDR1 and CDR2 (germline): SQVTM, ANQGSEA. A remark on this clone: Its antigen is unknown.

Sequenced material: peripheral blood, taken in a trial of Ad26.COV2.S vaccine versus placebo. This chain connects TRBV29-1 to TRBJ1-2, with 8 bases fitting TRBD1. The receptor's source is a person between 18 and 65 years old who received the Ad26.COV2.S COVID-19 vaccine or a placebo. The CDR3 region is CSVEPNRGGLYGYTF. For the CDR3, the DNA is TGCAGCGTTGAACCCAACAGGGGGGGTTTGTATGGCTACACCTTC.